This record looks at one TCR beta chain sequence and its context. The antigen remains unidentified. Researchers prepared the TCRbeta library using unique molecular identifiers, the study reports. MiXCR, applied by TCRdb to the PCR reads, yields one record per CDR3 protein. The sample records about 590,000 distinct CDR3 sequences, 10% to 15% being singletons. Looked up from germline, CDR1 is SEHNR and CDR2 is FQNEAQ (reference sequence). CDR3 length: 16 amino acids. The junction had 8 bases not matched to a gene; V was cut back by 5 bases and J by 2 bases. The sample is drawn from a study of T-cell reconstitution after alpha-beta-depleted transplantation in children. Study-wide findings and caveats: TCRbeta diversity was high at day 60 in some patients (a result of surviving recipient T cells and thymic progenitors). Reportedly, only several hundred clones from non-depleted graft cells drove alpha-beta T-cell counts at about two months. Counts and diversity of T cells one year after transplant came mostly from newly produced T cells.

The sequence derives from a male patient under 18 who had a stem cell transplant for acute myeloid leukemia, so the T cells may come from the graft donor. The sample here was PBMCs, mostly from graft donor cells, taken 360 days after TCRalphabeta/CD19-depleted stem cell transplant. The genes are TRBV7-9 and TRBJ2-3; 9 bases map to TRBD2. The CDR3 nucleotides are TGTGCCAGCAGCCCCCCCCTAGCGGGACCCACAGATACGCAGTATTTT. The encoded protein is CASSPPLAGPTDTQYF.